The 19 T cell receptor beta chains presented below share a single source sample, sequenced in a study of T cells after yellow fever vaccination. Using its own MiXCR run on the 5' RACE reads, TCRdb lists one record per CDR3 protein. The sample has about 400,000 distinct CDR3 sequences, around a tenth seen once. The source material was PBMCs, sampled on the day of the first yellow fever vaccination. The receptor set was obtained from a man between 18 and 29 years old who received the YFV17D yellow fever vaccine.

This rearrangement joins TRBV11-2 to TRBJ2-2; D is possibly TRBD2 (6 bases). The germline V gene encodes CDR1 SGHAT and CDR2 FQNNGV. Trimming removed 4 bases at V and 8 bases at J, with 8 bases between. The CDR3 sequence is 12 residues long. This CDR3 reads CASSWGEGELFF. The CDR3 DNA reads TGTGCCAGCAGCTGGGGGGAAGGGGAGCTGTTTTTT.

J is TRBJ2-1 and V is TRBV5-1; maybe TRBD2 (6 bases). Germline V gene sequence: CDR1 SGHRS, CDR2 YFSETQ. Trimming left V 0 bases short and J 1 base short, with 14 bases between. CDR3 length: 17 amino acids. In DNA, the CDR3 is TGCGCCAGCAGCTTGGAAGCGTACCGGGGGTCCTACAATGAGCAGTTCTTC. Translating it yields CASSLEAYRGSYNEQFF.

This chain uses TRBV20-1 with TRBJ2-1, with 7 nucleotides matching TRBD2. The CDR3 totals 14 residues. The germline CDR1 and CDR2 sequences are DFQATT and SNEGSKA (reference sequence). The trim removed 0 bases at V and 5 bases at J, leaving 4 bases unmatched. The DNA for the CDR3 is TGCAGTGCTAGAGATGGACTAGGGAACAATGAGCAGTTCTTC. Amino acids: CSARDGLGNNEQFF.

J is TRBJ2-3 and V is TRBV11-2, with 8 bases that match TRBD2. There are 18 residues in the CDR3. The trim removed 5 bases at V and 5 bases at J, leaving 18 bases unmatched. Germline CDR1 and CDR2: SGHAT and FQNNGV. CDR3 nucleotides: TGTGCCAGCAGCCCCCTCGAGAGGCTAGCGGGCTTGGGAGATACGCAGTATTTT. Translation: CASSPLERLAGLGDTQYF.

This clonotype was seen more than once but under ten times. The genes are TRBV4-3 and TRBJ1-1; D is possibly TRBD1 (5 bases). The CDR3 extends over 15 amino acids. Trimming took 2 bases from V and 0 from J, leaving 10 bases between them. Per germline, CDR1 LGHNA and CDR2 YSLEER. The CDR3, as DNA: TGCGCCAGCAGCCAACAAGACAGAATGAACACTGAAGCTTTCTTT. It encodes CASSQQDRMNTEAFF.

The chain joins TRBV11-2 to TRBJ1-6; no definite D call. Trimming removed 3 bases at V and 5 bases at J, with 11 bases between. This CDR3 contains 15 residues. From germline, CDR1 is SGHAT and CDR2 FQNNGV. The CDR3: CASSFNSGNNSPLHF. The CDR3 DNA reads TGTGCCAGCAGCTTTAATTCCGGGAATAATTCACCCCTCCACTTT.

The table lists this clonotype with many counts. The V call is TRBV5-1, the J call TRBJ2-5; no reliable D call. V was clipped by 7 bases and J by 2 bases, with 12 bases between them. CDR3 size: 13 residues. Per the germline V gene, CDR1 is SGHRS and CDR2 is YFSETQ. The chain's CDR3 is CASQLPSQETQYF. The CDR3 bases are TGCGCCAGCCAGCTACCCTCTCAAGAGACCCAGTACTTC. Using reference TRBV5-1 and TRBJ2-5 for the parts outside the CDR3, the full variable domain is KAGVTQTPRYLIKTRGQQVTLSCSPISGHRSVSWYQQTPGQGLQFLFEYFSETQRNKGNFPGRFSGRQFSNSRSEMNVSTLELGDSALYLCASQLPSQETQYFGPGTRLLVL.

J is TRBJ2-3 and V is TRBV12-3 or TRBV12-4; a possible D gene is TRBD1 (6 bases). The CDR3 is 14 amino acids. Trimming shortened V by 7 bases and J by 2 bases, and 13 bases separated the two germline ends. The DNA of the CDR3 is TGTGCCAGCACCCCCGGGGACATCACAGATACGCAGTATTTT. Protein sequence: CASTPGDITDTQYF.

The J gene is TRBJ1-3, the V gene TRBV6-1, with unresolved D. Per the germline V gene, CDR1 is MNHNS and CDR2 is SASEGT. The CDR3 runs to 14 residues. V gave up 5 bases and J gave up 5 bases, with 13 bases separating them. CDR3 residues: CASSPLFGRNTIYF. For the CDR3, the DNA is TGTGCCAGCAGTCCCCTCTTTGGGCGAAACACCATATATTTT.

The chain has TRBV5-4 and TRBJ2-7, with TRBD1 matching 7 bases. The CDR3 runs 14 residues. Per the germline V gene, CDR1 is SGHNT and CDR2 is YYREEE (reference sequence). With V trimmed by 4 bases and J by 7 bases, 11 bases remained unmatched. CDR3 region: CASSLKGQSFEQYF. The DNA for the CDR3 is TGTGCCAGCAGCCTTAAGGGACAGTCGTTTGAGCAGTACTTC.

The sample holds a few counts of this clonotype. The chain uses TRBV12-3 or TRBV12-4 and TRBJ1-5; 9 bases are a match to TRBD1. V lost 6 bases and J lost 6; bases outside the gene matches: 9. The CDR3 extends over 15 amino acids. The CDR3 region has the DNA TGTGCCAGCAGCCCGGGACAGGGAATAGGTCAGCCCCAGCATTTT. Amino acid sequence: CASSPGQGIGQPQHF.

This clonotype has just a few counts. The genes are TRBV9 and TRBJ1-4; D remains unclear. The V end was cut by 0 bases, the J end by 7 bases, with 16 bases between. There are 16 residues in the CDR3. Germline-derived CDR1 and CDR2 are SGDLS and YYNGEE. The CDR3, as DNA: TGTGCCAGCAGCGTAGGTTTGAGTGTGACGGGTGAAAAACTGTTTTTT. Protein product: CASSVGLSVTGEKLFF.

This chain links TRBV7-8 with TRBJ2-1; TRBD2 agrees at 9 bases. The CDR3 consists of 15 residues. Germline CDR1 reads SGHVS; CDR2 reads FQNEAQ. Trimming cost V 0 bases and J 10 bases; bases outside gene matches: 7. The CDR3 protein is CASSLAGGGAREQFF. The DNA for the CDR3 is TGTGCCAGCAGCTTAGCCGGCGGGGGGGCCAGGGAGCAGTTCTTC.

The J gene is TRBJ2-5, the V gene TRBV7-9; TRBD2 matches 9 bases. CDR3 length: 15 residues. The germline CDR1 and CDR2 sequences are SEHNR and FQNEAQ (reference sequence). The V segment lost 5 bases and the J segment 2 bases; nucleotides outside the gene matches: 6. The CDR3, as DNA: TGTGCCAGCAGCCACATTAGCGGGGGTCAAGAGACCCAGTACTTC. It translates to CASSHISGGQETQYF.

The chain is built from TRBV7-9 and TRBJ1-4, with TRBD1 matching over 9 bases. With V trimmed by 4 bases and J by 8 bases, 11 bases remained unmatched. Germline CDR1 SEHNR, CDR2 FQNEAQ (reference sequence). CDR3 size: 16 residues. In DNA form, the CDR3 reads TGTGCCAGCAGCTCCGGGACAGGGAGCCTATGGGAAAAACTGTTTTTT. Translated: CASSSGTGSLWEKLFF.

The chain is built from TRBV6-2 or TRBV6-3 and TRBJ2-4, with D perhaps matching TRBD1 or TRBD2 (5 bases each). Germline loops: CDR1 MNHEY, CDR2 SVGEGT. The V end lost 7 bases, the J end lost 0 bases, and 22 bases lay between the germline ends. CDR3 length: 18 amino acids. The CDR3 loop reads CASTNIGWGPGAKNIQYF. The DNA of the CDR3 is TGTGCCAGCACCAATATCGGTTGGGGACCGGGAGCCAAAAACATTCAGTACTTC.

CDR3 nucleotide sequence: TGTGCCAGCAGCCTCGCGACGACTCCTAACTATGGCTACACCTTC. Its translation is CASSLATTPNYGYTF. V is TRBV3-1 and J is TRBJ1-2; no firm D call. The CDR3 has 15 residues. The germline CDR1 and CDR2 sequences are LGHDT and YNNKEL (reference sequence). Deletions cut 4 bases from V and 0 bases from J, with 12 bases between. Based on the CDR3 plus reference TRBV3-1 and TRBJ1-2, the full variable domain is DTAVSQTPKYLVTQMGNDKSIKCEQNLGHDTMYWYKQDSKKFLKIMFSYNNKELIINETVPNRFSPKSPDKAHLNLHINSLELGDSAVYFCASSLATTPNYGYTFGSGTRLTVV.

This clonotype appeared many times. The rearrangement joins TRBV5-1 to TRBJ2-3; D call uncertain. CDR1 SGHRS and CDR2 YFSETQ come from the germline V gene. Trimming shortened V by 4 bases and J by 6 bases, and 9 bases separated the two germline ends. The CDR3 is 12 residues long. The CDR3 is CASSLLIDTQYF. The CDR3 DNA is TGCGCCAGCAGCCTCTTAATCGATACGCAGTATTTT.

The chain recombines TRBV20-1 with TRBJ2-3, with D tentatively TRBD2 (6 bases). From germline, CDR1 is DFQATT and CDR2 SNEGSKA (reference sequence). The CDR3 is 14 amino acids. V lost 6 bases, J lost 6 bases, and 19 bases lay in between. The CDR3 is CSAPLWEVMDTQYF. CDR3 nucleotide sequence: TGCAGTGCCCCCCTGTGGGAGGTGATGGATACGCAGTATTTT.